This T cell receptor beta chain emerged from a study of cytomegalovirus exposure and HLA in healthy donors (dated by TCRdb to 2016 to 2017). As for the study more broadly: An earlier analysis of around 600 of the donors reported roughly 300 Gb of sequence data and 100 million to 130 million unique TCR beta sequences from 150 million to 200 million T cells. An early release covering about 600 HLA-typed donors comprised about 300 gigabases of sequencing data and tens of millions of unique TCR sequences. The genetic ancestry cluster associated with self-reported Caucasian donors included about 84% of the approximately 430 genotyped donors. The study aimed to test whether cataloging public T cell receptors could reveal signatures of past pathogen exposure. The study used immunosequencing to profile the T cell repertoires of more than 650 subjects and linked those repertoires to cytomegalovirus serostatus. In addition to the first cohort of 666 subjects, a separate validation cohort of around 110 different subjects was used. The study combined high-throughput TCR immunosequencing, statistical association of individual TCRs with disease status, and machine learning to predict cytomegalovirus infection status. In a later analysis, previously published TCR beta repertoires from some 640 donors were re-analyzed and high-resolution HLA genotyping was added so that TCR occurrence patterns could be studied. Rather than using new phenotypic data, the later analysis identified candidate immune exposures from TCR beta sequences and from how often those sequences occurred across donors. An earlier analysis of a few hundred of the donors applied high-throughput TCR beta sequencing to assess whether each TCR beta V gene segment acted as functional or pseudogenic. Donor age, sex, ethnicity and CMV serostatus were collected together with the repertoire data. In a later genetic analysis, genome-wide SNP genotypes for about three fifths of the 666 donors were used, and that subset was treated as a discovery cohort. All discovery cohort repertoires had been generated on a single sequencing platform. HLA typing included class I and class II loci at four-digit resolution. The number of typed donors differed by locus: 629-630 for A, B, C, DRB1 and DQB1; approximately 520 for DQA1; over 600 for DPA1; and some 470 for DPB1. Because of strong linkage in the cohort, roughly five DR-DQ haplotypes were treated as single units for association and clustering. Across roughly 420 genotyped donors of the cohort, an average of approximately 240,000 unique TCR beta nucleotide sequences per donor were sequenced, and about a sixth of those sequences were non-productive. General conclusions and limits of the study: According to a later analysis, parvovirus B19, influenza, CMV and Epstein-Barr virus appeared linked to several top co-occurrence clusters. Cytomegalovirus status was reported to be diagnosed by the classifier with high specificity and sensitivity in both the original and validation cohorts. A group of highly shared sequence variants was considered likely to be a technical artifact of the sequencing pipeline. At a false discovery rate of 0.05, a later analysis linked 15,000 to 20,000 TCR beta sequences to specific HLA alleles. In this cohort, only TCR beta chains were sequenced, and detectable features were limited by the absence of alpha or paired-chain data. Roughly uniform sequencing depth across donors was assumed in presence/absence analyses, although this assumption may not hold. A later genetic analysis associated a missense DCLRE1C variant with V-gene and J-gene trimming of TCR beta chains, and an independent cohort replicated the association. A further reported finding was that TCR beta sequences accurately predicted the HLA-A and HLA-B alleles for most subjects in the first cohort. Broadly in line with IMGT annotations, most TCR beta V segments showed up in productive rearrangements about 90% or about 30% of the time in an earlier analysis of around 550 of the donors. In a later analysis, most CMV-associated TCR beta chains were found to appear HLA-restricted, with HLA associations seemingly driven largely by CMV exposure. In a later genetic analysis, fewer N-insertions in productive TCRs were reported among donors in an Asian-associated ancestry cluster than the 666-donor mean. CMV serostatus was the only immune exposure information available for the cohort. In a later analysis, the rate of TCR association differed among HLA loci, with DRB1 alleles having the most associated TCRs and HLA-C alleles having the fewest. Because counts were too low, about 15 rarely observed V segments, including chromosome 9 orphons, were left out of the earlier analysis of some 600 of the donors. It was suggested by the authors that the approach could potentially be generalized to other disease states and immunological phenotypes. While some public TCRs were present in many individuals, most TCR sequences turned up only very rarely across donors. The 87-base-pair reads could not distinguish some IMGT-functional V segments, including TRBV6-2 and TRBV6-3, so those segments were excluded. Correlated functional status among segregating V segments might be attributable to linkage disequilibrium, but an unknown experimental factor could not be ruled out. In vitro tests confirmed that a few of the cytomegalovirus-associated TCR beta chains recognize cytomegalovirus antigens. When HLA alleles, especially DR and DQ, strongly co-occurred, TCR associations were difficult to assign to individual alleles. A later analysis found that HLA-associated TCR beta chains were more clonally expanded and had lower generation probabilities than equally common non-associated chains. Because HLA typing was missing for some donors at each locus, association tests included only the typed subset. In the study, 150 to 200 TCR beta chains were listed as associated with cytomegalovirus.

Looking up the germline V gene yields CDR1 LGHNA and CDR2 YSLEER. Trimming accounts for 2 bases at V and 8 bases at J, while the number of junction bases matched to no gene is 14. The CDR3 numbers 17 residues from cysteine through phenylalanine. Just the 51-base CDR3 DNA is kept, in frame starting at base 1. As concerns this clone: It has no known antigen specificity. Qualities for individual bases were not recorded, and no much larger clone is one base off.

In total, roughly 670 healthy bone marrow donors made up the cohort. At the time of sampling, all cohort members were nominally healthy, though unrecorded immune exposures were likely present. The donor tested CMV seropositive, placing the donor among the 289 seropositive members of the cohort. Every donor gave a peripheral blood sample, and the peripheral blood mononuclear cells from that sample were used for TCR beta sequencing. The Qiagen DNeasy Blood Extraction Kit was used to extract genomic DNA from the blood cell samples. The library was made by the immunoSEQ multiplex PCR assay. For the multiplex PCR, a mixture combining 60 forward primers for TCR Vbeta segments and 13 reverse primers for TCR Jbeta segments was used. The CDR3 region of rearranged TCR beta genes was amplified from genomic DNA with a multiplex PCR assay. The Illumina HiSeq System was used to sequence the amplified TCR beta libraries as 87-base-pair reads. For the original study's pipeline: In a later analysis, 80 million or so unique TCR beta chains were counted across the 500 to 850 repertoires, and about 9.9 million of these chains were shared by at least two donors. To remove PCR and sequencing errors, raw reads were error-corrected and collapsed into unique sequences using a nearest-neighbor algorithm that merged closely related sequences. To assign V, D and J gene segments, CDR3 sequences were aligned to IMGT reference sequences. Each retained sequence needed at least a six-nucleotide match to both a V gene segment and a J gene segment. Rearrangements were classified as productive when the CDR3 lacked stop codons and remained in frame with V and J, and all other rearrangements were classified as non-productive. Following IMGT convention, CDR3 was defined as the stretch from the second conserved V-encoded cysteine up to the conserved J-encoded phenylalanine. The earlier analysis of about 560 of the donors excluded any sequence lacking an unambiguous match to a single V gene segment. In an earlier analysis of 587 of the donors, V segments were called functional above 56.7% productive rearrangements and were called segregating when the between-donor standard deviation exceeded 5%. To diagnose cytomegalovirus status from the catalog of TCR beta chain sequences, a statistical classification framework was built. In a later analysis, V and J genes were assigned by comparing TCR nucleotide sequences against IMGT/GENE-DB human TR gene sequences. In a later analysis, CDR3 sequences and most-parsimonious VDJ recombination scenarios were assigned using the TCRdist pipeline. In a later analysis, each TCR beta chain was defined by its CDR3 amino acid sequence together with its V-gene family, and reads lacking a unique V-gene family were excluded. As a way to deal with suspected cross-contamination and a sequencing artifact, a later analysis dropped 592 nucleotide sequences that were highly shared and had low generation probability. A later analysis calculated a clonal expansion index for each public chain from normalized within-repertoire ranks of inferred template counts. Generation probabilities in a later analysis came from a VDJ recombination model fitted to out-of-frame rearrangements, and those results were checked against IGoR. Hypergeometric tests were used in a later analysis to score TCR-TCR, TCR-HLA and TCR-CMV co-occurrence, with a repertoire-size bias correction applied to the TCR pairs. False discovery rates were estimated in a later analysis by permuting HLA or CMV assignments 20 times. In a later analysis, co-occurring TCRs were grouped using DBSCAN, and TCRdist sequence similarity was added for clustering within HLA-allele-positive subsets. Repertoires with fewer than 30,000 or more than 120,000 public chains, plus five repertoires with anomalous nucleotide sharing, were excluded from co-occurrence clustering. TCRdb limited this immuneACCESS table to in-frame rearrangements with V and J called. A share of clones is missing; checked studies link under half to unresolved V genes, and the rest is unexplained. V and J calls and clone size are copied from that table; D and trimming were computed from the DNA. Across this sample there are about 120,000 clones, with 60% to 70% seen only once. The ten largest clones add up to less than 9.5% of the sample.

Rearrangement joined TRBV4-3 to TRBJ2-1; 8 bases in the middle match TRBD2. The clonotype comes from a woman in her thirties or forties in good health and CMV-seropositive. Sequenced input: PBMCs. The nucleotides are TGCGCCAGCAGCCAAATCCTCCAACTAGCGGAAGGCTATGAGCAGTTCTTC. This codes for CASSQILQLAEGYEQFF.